The clone carrying this TCR beta chain was counted a few times. Antigen: not known. Making TCR cDNA involved 5'RACE template switching, which added UMIs and a universal primer site. TCRdb re-called the 5' RACE reads through MiXCR, storing one row per CDR3 protein. The repertoire holds a few hundred thousand distinct CDR3 sequences, with roughly 8.3% as singletons. These data belong to a study of T cells after yellow fever vaccination. In the study overall: Low-cell-number fractions were prepared with SMART-Seq v4 Ultra Low Input.

General study results and limits: Weaker overall, the secondary response nonetheless peaked faster (day 5 versus 15).

This sequence originates from a man aged 18 to 29 who received the YFV17D yellow fever vaccine. Specimen: PBMCs, collected around 45 days after the first yellow fever vaccination.

The CDR3 DNA is TGTGCCAGCAGCAAAGCGCTTTGTGCAGGGGGAAATGCTGGGGCCAACGTCCTGACTTTC. The encoded protein is CASSKALCAGGNAGANVLTF. V gene TRBV21-1 combines with J gene TRBJ2-6. TRBV21-1 is described as a pseudogene. This CDR3 spans 20 amino acids.